One TCR beta chain is described in this entry. Antigen: not known. This sample is drawn from a study of T cell responses to AZD1222 COVID-19 vaccine. General study results and limits: Donor demographics were predominantly white British with a female majority; clonal diversity may be underestimated. Unmutated regions of variants are reportedly targeted by nearly half of spike-specific TCRs.

Germline V gene lookup returns CDR1 MDHEN and CDR2 SYDVKM. V gave up 6 bases and J gave up 7 bases, with 15 bases separating them. This CDR3 region has 13 residues. Repertoires were generated with immunoSEQ multiplex PCR, while TCRdb's copy carries only in-frame clones and drops some. The table has some 110,000 clones, roughly 80% seen once. The sample consisted of peripheral blood, taken on day 0 of AZD1222 vaccination. The chain is built from TRBV28 and TRBJ1-2; D uncertain. This TCR derives from an adult in good health. The DNA for the CDR3 is TGTGCCAGCAGCCGTACAGTTTCGCGTGGCTACACCTTC. It is translated as CASSRTVSRGYTF.